This T cell receptor beta chain was retrieved from a study of graft-versus-host responses after intestinal transplantation. As for the study in general: For around 3 years after anti-thymocyte globulin induction, all recipients took tacrolimus and steroids. General observations from the study: Allografts of one patient group, those with graft-donor T cell macrochimerism, had high graft-versus-host to host-versus-graft clonal ratios. Declining HvG levels early post-transplant were linked to peak circulating GvH clone levels.

With 3 bases removed from V and 5 bases from J, the gap between germline ends came to 17 bases. CDR1 and CDR2 (germline): SGHNT, YYREEE (reference sequence). This CDR3 is built from 15 residues. Method: immunoSEQ multiplex PCR; TCRdb's copy keeps in-frame clones and lacks some. Here the sample spans 98,000 or so clones, about 90% being singletons. As regards this clone: Its antigen is still unknown.

This sequence joins TRBV5-4 and TRBJ1-1; maybe TRBD1 (5 bases). Sequenced material: unstimulated CD4+ T cells sorted from spleen or lymph node cells, taken before intestinal transplant. This receptor was obtained from a human donor who received an intestinal transplant. The CDR3 DNA reads TGTGCCAGCAGCTCGGGGGGGGTTAGGGGAACTGAAGCTTTCTTT. Amino acids: CASSSGGVRGTEAFF.